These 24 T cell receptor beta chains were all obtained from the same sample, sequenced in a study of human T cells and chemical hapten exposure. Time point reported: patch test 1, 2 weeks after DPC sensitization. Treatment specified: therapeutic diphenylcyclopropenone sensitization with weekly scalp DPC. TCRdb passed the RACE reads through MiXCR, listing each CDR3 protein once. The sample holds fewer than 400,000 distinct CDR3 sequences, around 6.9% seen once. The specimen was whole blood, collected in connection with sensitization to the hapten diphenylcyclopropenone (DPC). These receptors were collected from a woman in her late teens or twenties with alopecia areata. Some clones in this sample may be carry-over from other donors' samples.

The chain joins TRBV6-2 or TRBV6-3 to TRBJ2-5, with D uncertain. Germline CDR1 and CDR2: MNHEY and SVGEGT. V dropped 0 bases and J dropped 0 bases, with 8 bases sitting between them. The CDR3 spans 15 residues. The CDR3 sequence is CASSYSKNNQETQYF. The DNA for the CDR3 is TGTGCCAGCAGTTACTCGAAGAACAACCAAGAGACCCAGTACTTC.

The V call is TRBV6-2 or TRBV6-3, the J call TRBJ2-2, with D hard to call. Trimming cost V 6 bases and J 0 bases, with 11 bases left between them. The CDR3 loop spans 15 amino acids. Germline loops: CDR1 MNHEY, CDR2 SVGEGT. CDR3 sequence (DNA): TGTGCCAGCAGAGACACATTCGCGAACACCGGGGAGCTGTTTTTT. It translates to CASRDTFANTGELFF.

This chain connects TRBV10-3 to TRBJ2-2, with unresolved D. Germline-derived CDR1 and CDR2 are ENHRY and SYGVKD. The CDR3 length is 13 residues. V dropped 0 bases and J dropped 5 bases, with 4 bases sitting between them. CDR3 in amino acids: CAISESQTGELFF. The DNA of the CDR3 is TGTGCCATCAGTGAGTCCCAAACCGGGGAGCTGTTTTTT.

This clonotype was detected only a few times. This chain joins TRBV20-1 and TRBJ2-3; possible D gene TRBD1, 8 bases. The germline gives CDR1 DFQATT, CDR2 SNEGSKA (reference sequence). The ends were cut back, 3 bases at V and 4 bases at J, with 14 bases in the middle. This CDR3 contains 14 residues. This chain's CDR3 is CSASNRGGPDTQYF. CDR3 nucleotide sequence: TGCAGTGCTAGCAACAGGGGGGGGCCAGATACGCAGTATTTT.

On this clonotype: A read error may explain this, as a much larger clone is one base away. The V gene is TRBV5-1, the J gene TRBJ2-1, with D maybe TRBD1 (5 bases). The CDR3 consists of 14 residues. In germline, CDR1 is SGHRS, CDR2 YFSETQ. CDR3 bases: TGCGTCAGCAGCCTATTGACAGAGAACAATGAGCAGTTCTTC. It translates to CVSSLLTENNEQFF.

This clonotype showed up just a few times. The CDR3 loop reads CASTPRGGTYNEQFF. The DNA for the CDR3 is TGTGCCAGCACCCCGCGGGGGGGGACCTACAATGAGCAGTTCTTC. The chain joins TRBV7-2 to TRBJ2-1, with 9 bases that match TRBD2. The CDR3 spans 15 residues. The junction had 6 bases not matched to a gene; V was cut back by 7 bases and J by 2 bases. Germline CDR1 reads SGHTA; CDR2 reads FQGNSA.

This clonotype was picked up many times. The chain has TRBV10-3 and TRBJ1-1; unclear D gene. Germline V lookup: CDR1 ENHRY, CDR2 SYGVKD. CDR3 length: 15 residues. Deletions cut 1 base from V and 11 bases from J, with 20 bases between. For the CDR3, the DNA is TGTGCCATCAGTGAGTACCCTTCGCCACCCCGTGGGGCTTTCTTT. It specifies CAISEYPSPPRGAFF.

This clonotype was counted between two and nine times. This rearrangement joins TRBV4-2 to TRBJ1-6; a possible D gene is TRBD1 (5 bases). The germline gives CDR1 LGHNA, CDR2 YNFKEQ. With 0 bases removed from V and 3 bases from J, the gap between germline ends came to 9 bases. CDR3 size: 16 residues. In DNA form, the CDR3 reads TGTGCCAGCAGCCAAGAGGGGGTTAGCTATAATTCACCCCTCCACTTT. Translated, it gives CASSQEGVSYNSPLHF.

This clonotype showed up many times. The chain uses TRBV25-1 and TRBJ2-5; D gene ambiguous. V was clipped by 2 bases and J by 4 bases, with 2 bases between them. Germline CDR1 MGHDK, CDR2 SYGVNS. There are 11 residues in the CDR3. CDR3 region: CASSELETQYF. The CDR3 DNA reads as TGTGCCAGCAGTGAACTAGAGACCCAGTACTTC.

CDR3 coding DNA: TGTGCCAGCAGTCCTACGACAGGGGGCAAGCGTTATACGCAGTATTTT. This gives the protein CASSPTTGGKRYTQYF. The chain joins TRBV28 to TRBJ2-3, with 10 bases fitting TRBD1. After removal of 5 bases from V and 7 bases from J, the junction contained 12 bases not matched to a gene. The CDR3 consists of 16 residues. Germline V gene sequence: CDR1 MDHEN, CDR2 SYDVKM.

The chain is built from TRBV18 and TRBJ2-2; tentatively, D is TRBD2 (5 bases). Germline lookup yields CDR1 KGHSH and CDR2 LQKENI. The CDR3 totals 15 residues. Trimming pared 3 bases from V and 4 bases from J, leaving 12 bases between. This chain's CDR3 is CASSPVERSTGELFF. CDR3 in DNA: TGTGCCAGCTCACCGGTTGAGCGGTCCACCGGGGAGCTGTTTTTT. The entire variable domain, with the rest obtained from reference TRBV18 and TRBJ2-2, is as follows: NAGVMQNPRHLVRRRGQEARLRCSPMKGHSHVYWYRQLPEEGLKFMVYLQKENIIDESGMPKERFSAEFPKEGPSILRIQQVVRGDSAAYFCASSPVERSTGELFFGEGSRLTVL.

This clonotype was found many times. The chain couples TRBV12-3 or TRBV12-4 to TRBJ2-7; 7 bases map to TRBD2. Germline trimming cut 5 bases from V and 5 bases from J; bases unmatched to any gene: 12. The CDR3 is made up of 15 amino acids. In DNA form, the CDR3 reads TGTGCCAGCAGTACGGAAGCGGGACGGAGGAACGAGCAGTACTTC. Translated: CASSTEAGRRNEQYF.

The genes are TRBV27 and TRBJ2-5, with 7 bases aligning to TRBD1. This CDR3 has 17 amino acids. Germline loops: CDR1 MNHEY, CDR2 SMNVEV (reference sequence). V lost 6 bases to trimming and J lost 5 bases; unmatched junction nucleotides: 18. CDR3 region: CASRTPTAGGMGETQYF. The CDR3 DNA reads TGTGCCAGCAGGACACCCACGGCAGGGGGAATGGGTGAGACCCAGTACTTC.

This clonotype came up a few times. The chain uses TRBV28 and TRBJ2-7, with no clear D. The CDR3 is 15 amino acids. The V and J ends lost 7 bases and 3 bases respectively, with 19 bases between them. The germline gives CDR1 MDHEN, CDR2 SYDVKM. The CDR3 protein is CASNPTGARHYEQYF. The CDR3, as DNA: TGTGCCAGCAATCCGACCGGAGCGAGACACTACGAGCAGTACTTC.

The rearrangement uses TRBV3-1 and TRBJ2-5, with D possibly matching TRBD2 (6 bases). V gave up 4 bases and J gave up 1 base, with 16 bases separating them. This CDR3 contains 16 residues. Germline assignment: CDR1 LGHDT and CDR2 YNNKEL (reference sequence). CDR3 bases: TGTGCCAGCAGCCTCACGAACCGGGACTTCCAAGAGACCCAGTACTTC. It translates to CASSLTNRDFQETQYF.

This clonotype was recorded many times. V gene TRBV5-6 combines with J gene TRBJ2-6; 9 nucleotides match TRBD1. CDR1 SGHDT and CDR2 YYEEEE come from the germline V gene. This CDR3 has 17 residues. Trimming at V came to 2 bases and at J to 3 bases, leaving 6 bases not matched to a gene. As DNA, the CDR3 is TGTGCCAGCAGCTTACAGGGGGCAAGGATTGGGGCCAACGTCCTGACTTTC. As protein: CASSLQGARIGANVLTF.

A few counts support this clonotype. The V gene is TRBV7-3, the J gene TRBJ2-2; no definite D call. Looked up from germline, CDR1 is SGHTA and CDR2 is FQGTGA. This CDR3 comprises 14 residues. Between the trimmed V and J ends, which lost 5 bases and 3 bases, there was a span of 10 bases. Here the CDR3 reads CASSVQGYTGELFF. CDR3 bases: TGTGCCAGCAGCGTACAAGGGTACACCGGGGAGCTGTTTTTT.

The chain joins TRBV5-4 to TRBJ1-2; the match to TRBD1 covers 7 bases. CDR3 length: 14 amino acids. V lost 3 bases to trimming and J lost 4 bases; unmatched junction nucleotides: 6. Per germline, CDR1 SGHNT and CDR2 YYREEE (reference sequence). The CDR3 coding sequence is TGTGCCAGCAGCTCAGGACAGGAAGCCTATGGCTACACCTTC. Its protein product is CASSSGQEAYGYTF.

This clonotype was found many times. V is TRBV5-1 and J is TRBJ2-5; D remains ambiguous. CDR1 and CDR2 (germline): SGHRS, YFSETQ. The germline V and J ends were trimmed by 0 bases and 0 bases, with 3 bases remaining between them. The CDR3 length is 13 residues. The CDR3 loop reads CASSLGNQETQYF. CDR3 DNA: TGCGCCAGCAGCTTGGGGAACCAAGAGACCCAGTACTTC.

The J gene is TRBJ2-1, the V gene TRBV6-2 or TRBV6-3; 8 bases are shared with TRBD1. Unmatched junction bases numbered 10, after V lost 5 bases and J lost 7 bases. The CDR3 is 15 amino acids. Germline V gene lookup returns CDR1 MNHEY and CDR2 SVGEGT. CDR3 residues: CASSNPRTGRNEQFF. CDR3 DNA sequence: TGTGCCAGCAGTAACCCTAGGACAGGGAGGAATGAGCAGTTCTTC.

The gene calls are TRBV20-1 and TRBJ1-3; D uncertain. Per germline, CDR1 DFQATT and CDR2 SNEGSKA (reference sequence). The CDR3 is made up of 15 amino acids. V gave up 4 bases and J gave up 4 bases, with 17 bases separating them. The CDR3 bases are TGCAGTGCTACACGGGCGGGCAGGAGGGGAAACACCATATATTTT. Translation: CSATRAGRRGNTIYF.

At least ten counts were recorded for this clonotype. CDR3 loop: CASSTRDTYNEQFF. Here the CDR3 DNA reads TGTGCCAGCAGTACCCGGGACACCTACAATGAGCAGTTCTTC. The chain carries TRBV12-3 or TRBV12-4 and TRBJ2-1, with a tentative D call TRBD1 (6 bases). The CDR3 contains 14 residues. Trimming left V 5 bases short and J 2 bases short, with 10 bases between.

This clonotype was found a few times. As DNA, the CDR3 is TGTGCCAGCAGTTACTCCTGGAAACAGTCTGAAGCTTTCTTT. Encoded protein: CASSYSWKQSEAFF. The chain links TRBV6-2 or TRBV6-3 to TRBJ1-1; no firm D call. V was trimmed by 0 bases and J by 6 bases, leaving 11 bases between them. Germline V CDR1 and CDR2: MNHEY, SVGEGT. The CDR3 covers 14 residues.

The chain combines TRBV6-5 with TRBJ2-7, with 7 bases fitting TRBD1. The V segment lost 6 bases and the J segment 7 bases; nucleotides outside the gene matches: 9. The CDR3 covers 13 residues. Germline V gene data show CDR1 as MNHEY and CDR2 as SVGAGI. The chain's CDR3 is CASREDRLGEQYF. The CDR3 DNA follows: TGTGCCAGCAGGGAGGACAGGCTTGGGGAGCAGTACTTC.